These 30 T cell receptor beta chains share one sample of origin, sequenced in a study of shared clonotypes between healthy human individuals. Only in-frame clones appear in the TCRdb table, and some are missing; sequencing was by immunoSEQ multiplex PCR. The sample includes more than 2 million clones, roughly 95% of them seen just once. The specimen was naive CD4+ T cells sorted from blood. Subset in this sample: CD45RA+ positively selected. The source of these receptors is a man aged 18-30 years in good health.

V usage is TRBV5-1 and J usage is TRBJ2-7, with D uncertain. Trimming removed 4 bases at V and 1 base at J, with 18 bases between. CDR1 and CDR2 from the germline V gene are SGHRS and YFSETQ. The CDR3 spans 16 residues. The CDR3: CASSPTAVGFSYEQYF. CDR3 bases: TGCGCCAGCAGCCCTACGGCAGTCGGATTTTCCTACGAGCAGTACTTC.

The chain uses TRBV6-1 and TRBJ2-3; D is unresolved. V was trimmed by 7 bases and J by 0 bases, leaving 14 bases between them. The length of the CDR3 is 15 residues. CDR1 and CDR2 (germline): MNHNS, SASEGT. CDR3 nucleotide sequence: TGTGCCAGCACCGCCAGGTCAATAAGCACAGATACGCAGTATTTT. Amino acid sequence: CASTARSISTDTQYF.

V and J are TRBV28 and TRBJ1-1, with D possibly matching TRBD1 (6 bases). CDR3 length equals 14 residues. CDR1 is MDHEN, CDR2 SYDVKM, per germline. The CDR3 region is CALEGGAKNTEAFF. The CDR3 DNA follows: TGTGCTCTTGAGGGGGGGGCGAAGAACACTGAAGCTTTCTTT.

The chain links TRBV5-4 to TRBJ1-2; D not certain. The CDR3 is made up of 15 amino acids. Germline V gene data show CDR1 as SGHNT and CDR2 as YYREEE (reference sequence). Trimming took off 4 bases at V and 4 bases at J, with 17 bases between the two ends. CDR3 DNA: TGTGCCAGCAGCCCCGAGCTTGGGGAGGGCTATGGCTACACCTTC. Translation gives CASSPELGEGYGYTF.

This sequence joins TRBV7-9 and TRBJ1-2; a weak D match, TRBD1 (6 bases). The V gene lost 3 bases and the J gene lost 1 base, with 21 bases spanning the gap. This CDR3 region has 18 residues. The V gene's germline CDR1 is SEHNR and CDR2 FQNEAQ (reference sequence). This chain's CDR3 is CASSFEVVLDSHNYGYTF. CDR3 nucleotide sequence: TGTGCCAGCAGCTTTGAGGTTGTTTTGGACAGTCATAACTATGGCTACACCTTC.

V and J are TRBV7-6 and TRBJ2-3; D is uncertain. The CDR3 totals 13 residues. V lost 5 bases to trimming and J lost 4 bases, with 10 bases between them. Germline lookup yields CDR1 SGHVS and CDR2 FNYEAQ. The CDR3 sequence: CASSPTVPDTQYF. CDR3 bases: TGTGCCAGCAGCCCCACGGTGCCAGATACGCAGTATTTT.

The chain is built from TRBV5-1 and TRBJ2-3; D remains ambiguous. This CDR3 spans 12 amino acids. In germline, CDR1 is SGHRS, CDR2 YFSETQ. The V gene lost 1 base and the J gene lost 4 bases, with 4 bases spanning the gap. CDR3 sequence reads: CASSLIPDTQYF. The CDR3 region has the DNA TGCGCCAGCAGCTTGATCCCAGATACGCAGTATTTT.

A remark on this clone: Other DNA sequences in the same sample also yield this CDR3. The rearrangement links TRBV11-2 to TRBJ2-7; possibly TRBD1 for D (6 bases). The V gene lost 1 base and the J gene lost 6 bases, with 7 bases spanning the gap. CDR1 is SGHAT, CDR2 FQNNGV, per germline. CDR3 length equals 12 residues. The CDR3 DNA sequence: TGTGCCAGCAGCTTAGGGGGGCGCGAGCAGTACTTC. It is translated as CASSLGGREQYF.

The genes are TRBV10-3 and TRBJ2-7; 8 positions match TRBD1. The CDR3 extends over 15 amino acids. Trimming removed 5 bases from V and 2 bases from J; junction bases left unmatched: 8. Germline values: CDR1 ENHRY, CDR2 SYGVKD. CDR3 in amino acids: CAISQTLQGAYEQYF. The CDR3 nucleotides read TGTGCCATCAGTCAAACTCTACAGGGGGCCTACGAGCAGTACTTC.

V gene TRBV28 combines with J gene TRBJ2-2; D call uncertain. The CDR3 runs to 12 residues. Trimming took off 8 bases at V and 4 bases at J, with 8 bases between the two ends. Germline V CDR1 and CDR2: MDHEN, SYDVKM. The CDR3 DNA sequence: TGTGCCAGCCAAATCTCCACCGGGGAGCTGTTTTTT. This gives the protein CASQISTGELFF.

The chain is built from TRBV9 and TRBJ2-1; 9 bases line up with TRBD1. J was trimmed by 7 bases and V by 2 bases; bases with no gene match: 13. The V gene's germline CDR1 is SGDLS and CDR2 YYNGEE. CDR3 length: 17 amino acids. Written as DNA, the CDR3 is TGTGCCAGCAGCGTTGGACAGGGGACTAAATTCGCGAATGAGCAGTTCTTC. It translates to CASSVGQGTKFANEQFF.

V gene TRBV7-9 combines with J gene TRBJ2-7, with D possibly matching TRBD2 (5 bases). In germline, CDR1 is SEHNR, CDR2 FQNEAQ (reference sequence). V lost 2 bases, J lost 4 bases, and 12 bases lay in between. This CDR3 spans 14 amino acids. The chain's CDR3 is CASSLYGIEYEQYF. The CDR3 DNA is TGTGCCAGCAGCTTATACGGGATTGAGTACGAGCAGTACTTC.

V and J are TRBV29-1 and TRBJ1-1, with D tentatively TRBD1 (5 bases). This CDR3 has 14 residues. CDR1 and CDR2 from the germline V gene are SQVTM and ANQGSEA. V was pared by 4 bases and J by 3 bases, with 15 bases between. The CDR3 coding sequence is TGCAGCGTTGGTGTCGGGGGGAGGGACACTGAAGCTTTCTTT. Protein product: CSVGVGGRDTEAFF.

The CDR3 sequence is CASSLFLPGRDEQYF. For the CDR3, the DNA is TGTGCCAGCAGCTTATTTCTTCCCGGACGGGACGAGCAGTACTTC. The chain carries TRBV7-2 and TRBJ2-7, with D uncertain. CDR1 and CDR2 (germline): SGHTA, FQGNSA. The V gene lost 2 bases and the J gene lost 5 bases, with 16 bases spanning the gap. The CDR3 is made up of 15 amino acids.

Regarding this clone: The same CDR3 also results from other DNA sequences found in this sample. The chain combines TRBV7-9 with TRBJ2-5; 9 bases fit TRBD1. The CDR3 is 15 amino acids. J lost 5 bases, V lost 3 bases, and 7 bases had no gene match. The germline V gene encodes CDR1 SEHNR and CDR2 FQNEAQ (reference sequence). CDR3 sequence (DNA): TGTGCCAGCAGCTTGGGGGACAGGGACGTTGAGACCCAGTACTTC. Translation: CASSLGDRDVETQYF.

This sequence joins TRBV5-1 and TRBJ2-7; no reliable D call. V gave up 0 bases and J gave up 9 bases, with 16 bases separating them. From germline, CDR1 is SGHRS and CDR2 YFSETQ. The CDR3 consists of 14 residues. CDR3 DNA: TGCGCCAGCAGCTTGGCCTCAACCGAACGGCGGCAGTACTTC. This encodes CASSLASTERRQYF.

The rearrangement joins TRBV5-1 to TRBJ2-5, with D tentatively TRBD1 or TRBD2 (5 bases each). With 1 base removed from V and 1 base from J, the gap between germline ends came to 11 bases. The germline CDR1 and CDR2 sequences are SGHRS and YFSETQ. This CDR3 has 15 residues. The CDR3 coding sequence is TGCGCCAGCAGCTTGCGGGGACCGTTCCAAGAGACCCAGTACTTC. Its protein is CASSLRGPFQETQYF.

The CDR3, as DNA: TGTGCCAGCAGCTTGGCCTACCTAGCGGCCCTATACAATGAGCAGTTCTTC. Translating it yields CASSLAYLAALYNEQFF. The chain couples TRBV5-8 to TRBJ2-1; TRBD2 aligns across 7 bases. Germline trimming cut 0 bases from V and 4 bases from J; bases unmatched to any gene: 10. The CDR3 runs 17 residues. CDR1 and CDR2 from the germline V gene are SGHTS and YDEGEE.

This sequence joins TRBV20-1 and TRBJ2-1; D is perhaps TRBD2 (6 bases). V was shortened by 0 bases and J by 12 bases, with 9 bases between the two germline ends. This CDR3 contains 11 residues. Germline values: CDR1 DFQATT, CDR2 SNEGSKA (reference sequence). Written as DNA, the CDR3 is TGCAGTGCTAGAGATCGGAGGGGGCAGTTCTTC. Its protein is CSARDRRGQFF.

This clone appeared once. The rearrangement links TRBV30 to TRBJ2-7; TRBD1 aligns across 7 bases. The V gene's germline CDR1 is GTSNPN and CDR2 SVGIG (reference sequence). Unmatched junction bases numbered 6, after V lost 6 bases and J lost 4 bases. The CDR3 extends over 12 amino acids. CDR3 sequence: CACSGQSYEQYF. CDR3 nucleotide sequence: TGTGCCTGTTCGGGACAGAGTTACGAGCAGTACTTC.

For this clone: This specimen includes other DNA sequences encoding the same CDR3. The chain links TRBV6-1 to TRBJ1-2; D remains ambiguous. Per the germline V gene, CDR1 is MNHNS and CDR2 is SASEGT. This CDR3 has 13 residues. V was cut by 1 base and J by 4 bases, with 7 bases left in between. The CDR3 region is CASSEGVGYGYTF. CDR3 DNA: TGTGCCAGCAGTGAAGGGGTAGGCTATGGCTACACCTTC.

J is TRBJ1-4 and V is TRBV11-2; 11 nucleotides match TRBD1. The CDR3 totals 15 residues. V lost 4 bases and J lost 7; bases outside the gene matches: 5. The germline CDR1 and CDR2 sequences are SGHAT and FQNNGV. The CDR3 reads CASSSWTGGSEKLFF. Written as DNA, the CDR3 is TGTGCCAGCAGCTCGTGGACAGGGGGCTCTGAAAAACTGTTTTTT.

This clone appeared once. The rearrangement uses TRBV6-1 and TRBJ2-2; D may correspond to TRBD1 or TRBD2 (5 bases each). The CDR3 loop spans 18 amino acids. The V end was cut by 2 bases, the J end by 4 bases, with 20 bases between. Germline V gene data show CDR1 as MNHNS and CDR2 as SASEGT. DNA of the CDR3: TGTGCCAGCAGTGAAAAGAATCCGGGACCGAGCGGCACCGGGGAGCTGTTTTTT. Amino acids: CASSEKNPGPSGTGELFF.

The genes are TRBV10-1 and TRBJ1-1, with D unclear. The CDR3 runs 15 residues. Trimming stripped 4 bases from V and 3 bases from J, with 15 bases between. Germline CDR1 and CDR2: WNHNN and SYGVQD (reference sequence). The CDR3 nucleotides are TGCGCCAGCAGTGTTAGGGCCGGAAGGGACACTGAAGCTTTCTTT. Protein sequence: CASSVRAGRDTEAFF.

The chain links TRBV7-2 to TRBJ1-3; TRBD2 matches 10 bases. The DNA end is a closer match to TRBJ2-2, so the J assignment may be wrong. There are 13 residues in the CDR3. The germline V gene has CDR1 SGHTA and CDR2 FQGNSA. CDR3: CASSLGLADELFF. In DNA, the CDR3 is TGTGCCAGCAGCCTTGGACTAGCGGATGAGCTGTTTTTT.

The gene calls are TRBV5-1 and TRBJ1-1; D possibly corresponds to TRBD1 (5 bases). In germline, CDR1 is SGHRS, CDR2 YFSETQ. Trimming stripped 0 bases from V and 10 bases from J, with 13 bases between. The CDR3 is made up of 13 amino acids. The CDR3 nucleotides read TGCGCCAGCAGCTTGGAGGGCTTAGGGGTAGCTTTCTTT. Translation: CASSLEGLGVAFF.

This chain uses TRBV7-2 with TRBJ2-7, with D perhaps TRBD2 (6 bases). With 3 bases removed from V and 0 bases from J, the gap between germline ends came to 9 bases. In germline, CDR1 is SGHTA, CDR2 FQGNSA. CDR3 length equals 14 residues. The CDR3 sequence: CASSFVSGSYEQYF. The CDR3 DNA is TGTGCCAGCAGCTTTGTTAGCGGCTCCTACGAGCAGTACTTC.

The rearrangement uses TRBV5-6 and TRBJ2-5, with 8 bases aligning to TRBD1. The germline V gene encodes CDR1 SGHDT and CDR2 YYEEEE. The CDR3 has 17 amino acids. Germline trimming cut 4 bases from V and 5 bases from J; bases unmatched to any gene: 16. The CDR3 DNA reads TGTGCCAGCAGCGATACGTCCGGCGGGACAGGTGTGGAGACCCAGTACTTC. Protein sequence: CASSDTSGGTGVETQYF.

This clone was recorded only once. The sample carries other DNA sequences with the same CDR3. In DNA form, the CDR3 reads TGTGCCAGCAGCGTAGAGAATTATGGCTACACCTTC. It yields the protein CASSVENYGYTF. The chain joins TRBV9 to TRBJ1-2; D is uncertain. Trimming took off 0 bases at V and 5 bases at J, with 5 bases between the two ends. The CDR3 covers 12 residues. Germline V gives CDR1 SGDLS, CDR2 YYNGEE.

The chain couples TRBV5-1 to TRBJ2-3, with D possibly being TRBD1 or TRBD2 (5 bases each). This CDR3 comprises 16 residues. The ends were cut back, 6 bases at V and 2 bases at J, with 19 bases in the middle. Germline V lookup: CDR1 SGHRS, CDR2 YFSETQ. The CDR3 spells CASKGTTRGNTDTQYF. CDR3 DNA sequence: TGCGCCAGCAAGGGCACGACGAGGGGAAACACAGATACGCAGTATTTT.